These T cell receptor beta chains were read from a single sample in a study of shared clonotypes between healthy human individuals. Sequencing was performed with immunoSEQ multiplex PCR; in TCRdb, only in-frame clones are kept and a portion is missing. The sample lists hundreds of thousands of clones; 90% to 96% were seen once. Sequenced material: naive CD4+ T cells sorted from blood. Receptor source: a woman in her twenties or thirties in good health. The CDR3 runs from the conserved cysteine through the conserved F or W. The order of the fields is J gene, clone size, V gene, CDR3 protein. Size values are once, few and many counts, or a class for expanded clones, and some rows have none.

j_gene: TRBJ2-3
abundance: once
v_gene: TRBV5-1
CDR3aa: CASSFLPRGRTSTDTQYF

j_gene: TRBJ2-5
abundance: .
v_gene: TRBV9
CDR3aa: CASSVGVLKETQYF

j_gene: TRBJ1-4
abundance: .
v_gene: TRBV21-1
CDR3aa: CASSKATSGHECEKLFF

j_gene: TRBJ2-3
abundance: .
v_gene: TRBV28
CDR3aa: CASSLAPAGSTDTQYF

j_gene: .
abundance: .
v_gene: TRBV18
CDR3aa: CASSPKGYPYEQYF

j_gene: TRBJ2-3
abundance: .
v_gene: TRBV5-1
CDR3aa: CASSRTGTSRDTQYF

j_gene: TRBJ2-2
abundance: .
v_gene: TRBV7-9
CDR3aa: CASSWTGGELGTGELFF

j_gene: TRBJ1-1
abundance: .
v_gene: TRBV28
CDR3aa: CASGQTVPGGAFF

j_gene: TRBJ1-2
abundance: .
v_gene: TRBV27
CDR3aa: CASGTGKNGYTF

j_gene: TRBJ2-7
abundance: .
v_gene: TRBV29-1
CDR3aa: CSVGAEGTYTYEQYF

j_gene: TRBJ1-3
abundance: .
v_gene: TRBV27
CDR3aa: CASSPITGHSGNTIYF

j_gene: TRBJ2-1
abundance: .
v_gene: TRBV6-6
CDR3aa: CASSYGRAYNEQFF

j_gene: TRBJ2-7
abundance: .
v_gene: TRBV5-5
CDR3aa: CASSFFHEQYF

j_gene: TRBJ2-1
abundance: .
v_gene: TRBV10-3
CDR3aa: CAISDYRADEQFF

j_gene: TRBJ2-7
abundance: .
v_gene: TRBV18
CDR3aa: CASSLSQGQGVREQYF

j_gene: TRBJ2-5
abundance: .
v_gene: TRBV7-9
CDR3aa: CASSNSGAGETQYF

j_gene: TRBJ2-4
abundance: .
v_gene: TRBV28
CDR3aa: CASTLGGLKNIQYF

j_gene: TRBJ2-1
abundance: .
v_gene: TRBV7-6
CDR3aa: CASTDWLKRGISYNEQFF

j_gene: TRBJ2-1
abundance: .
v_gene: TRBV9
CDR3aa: CASSSGLENEQFF

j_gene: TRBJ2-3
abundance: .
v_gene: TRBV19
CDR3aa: CASSVSGTDTQYF

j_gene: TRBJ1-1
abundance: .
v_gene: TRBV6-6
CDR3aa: CASSYSSLEAFF

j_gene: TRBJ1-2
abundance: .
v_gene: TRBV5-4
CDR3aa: CASRKTQGARGYTF

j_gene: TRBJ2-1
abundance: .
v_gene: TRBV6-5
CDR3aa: CASSFLHPYDEQFF

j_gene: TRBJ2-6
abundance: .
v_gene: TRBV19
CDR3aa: CASRRDGSSGANVLTF

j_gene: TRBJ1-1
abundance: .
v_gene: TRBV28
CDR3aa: CASSLRVRIGEAFF

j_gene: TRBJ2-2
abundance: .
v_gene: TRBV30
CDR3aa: CAWARESNTGELFF

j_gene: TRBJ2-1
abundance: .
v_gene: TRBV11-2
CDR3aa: CASSSGTGRDNEQFF

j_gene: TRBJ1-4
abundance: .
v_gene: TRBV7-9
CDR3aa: CASSLKTPGRLFF

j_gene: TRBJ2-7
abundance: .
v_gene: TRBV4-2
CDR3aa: CASSQGLAGDGYEQYF

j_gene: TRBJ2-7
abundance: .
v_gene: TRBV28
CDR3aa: CASSLGELSEQYF

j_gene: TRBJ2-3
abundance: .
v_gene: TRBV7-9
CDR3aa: CASSDLLAPGQGWTDTQYF

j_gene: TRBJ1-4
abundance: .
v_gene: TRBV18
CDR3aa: CASSPYRETNEKLFF

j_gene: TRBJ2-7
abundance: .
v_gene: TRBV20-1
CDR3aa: CSARVREQYF

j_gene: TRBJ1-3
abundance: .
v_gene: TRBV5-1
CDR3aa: CASSLGSSGNTIYF

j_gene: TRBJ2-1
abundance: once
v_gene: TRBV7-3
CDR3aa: CASSLLAGLYNEQFF

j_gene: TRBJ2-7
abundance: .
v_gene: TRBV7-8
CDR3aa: CASSLGPAGGLKYEQYF

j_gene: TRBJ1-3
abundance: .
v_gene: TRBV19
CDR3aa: CASSIELMDSRTGNTIYF

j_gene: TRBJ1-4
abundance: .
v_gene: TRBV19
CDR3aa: CASRTGRTNEKLFF

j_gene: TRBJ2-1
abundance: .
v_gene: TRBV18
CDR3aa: CASSLQGDSYNEQFF

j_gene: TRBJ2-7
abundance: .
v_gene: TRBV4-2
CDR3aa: CASSQEPGQGTFEQYF

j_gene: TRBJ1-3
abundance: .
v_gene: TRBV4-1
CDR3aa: CASSQDGRVYGHVYSGNTIYF

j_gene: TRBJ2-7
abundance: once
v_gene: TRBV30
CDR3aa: CATGTLYEQYF

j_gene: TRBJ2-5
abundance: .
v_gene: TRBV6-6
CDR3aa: CASSYGPGNQETQYF

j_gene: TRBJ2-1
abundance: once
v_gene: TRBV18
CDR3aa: CASSPPNGLAIYNEQFF

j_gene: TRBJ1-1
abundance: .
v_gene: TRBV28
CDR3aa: CASSPPERHEAFF

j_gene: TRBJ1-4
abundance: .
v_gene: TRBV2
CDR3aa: CASKWVGEKLFF

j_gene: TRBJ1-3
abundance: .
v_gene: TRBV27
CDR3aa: CASSFQRGAGNTIYF

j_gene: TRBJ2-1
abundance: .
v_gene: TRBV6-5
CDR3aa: CASRPTSPREQFF

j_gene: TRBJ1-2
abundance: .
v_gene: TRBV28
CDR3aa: CASSLSPGLGYTF

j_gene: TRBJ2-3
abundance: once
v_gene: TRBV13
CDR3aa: CASSFQKSVSTDTQYF